This T cell receptor (beta chain) was identified during a study of blood T cell repertoires in COVID-19 (dated by TCRdb to the early 2020s). Study-wide context: The collaborator samples originated in the United States, Italy and Spain and spanned the acute and convalescent phases of COVID-19. The sample metadata nearly always contained a de-identified subject ID, COVID-19 status, age in years and sex. The repertoires were released in a freely available public database intended as a resource for research on the immune response to SARS-CoV-2. Subjects who had been exposed to COVID-19, were actively infected with it, or had recovered from it provided the deeply sampled blood TCRbeta repertoires that made up the dataset. The prospective study material was composed of cDNA or gDNA derived from T cells, B-cell-depleted T cells, or PBMCs. Where available, HLA class I and class II types were obtained from metadata supplied by the sample provider rather than from assay-based typing. Samples came from the ongoing ImmuneRACE study (first 160 participants) plus 1,254 subjects from 6 global collaborators.

TCRbeta CDR3 regions were amplified from genomic DNA using the immunoSEQ Assay, a bias-controlled multiplex PCR. The paper's data handling went like this. The number of nucleated cells in each sample was estimated by amplification of reference gene primers within the assay. To quantify the absolute abundance of each unique TCRbeta CDR3 rearrangement, sequence reads were collapsed and filtered. Productive Simpson clonality was computed per sample as the square root of Simpson's diversity index over productive rearrangements. Not all clones reach the TCRdb copy of this immuneACCESS table, which keeps in-frame sequences only. Checked studies attribute under half of the gap to unresolved V genes and leave the rest unexplained. Clone size and the V and J calls come from that table; the DNA yielded D and trimming. Within this sample are approximately 270,000 clones, with 70% to 90% of them counted one time only. The leading ten clones occupy about 4.3% of the sample.

Looking up the germline V gene yields CDR1 SGHRS and CDR2 YFSETQ. Including the terminal cysteine and phenylalanine, the CDR3 comprises 15 residues. Only the CDR3 region is kept as DNA, spanning 45 bases read in frame from base 1. Compared with germline, V lacks 1 base and J lacks 5 bases; bases without a gene match: 7. Details on this clone: Its antigen is not yet known. No much larger clone exists at a distance of one base, and base qualities are not known.

Participants in the prospective study were aged 18 to 89 years, lived in over 20 United States geographic areas, and enrolled through a virtual design. Cohort assignment in the prospective study relied on participant-reported clinical history from a screening survey and a study questionnaire. Recovered participants in ImmuneRACE Cohort 3 were defined as having two consecutive negative NP/OP PCR tests, clearance from a healthcare professional, or resolution of symptoms. In the prospective study, whole blood, serum and a nasopharyngeal or oropharyngeal swab were collected from each participant by mobile phlebotomists. Prospective study participants could optionally give additional blood draws and questionnaires over a roughly 2-month period. Before DNA extraction, blood samples from the prospective study were shipped at room temperature or frozen. The investigation overall reported the following: How much clinical and demographic metadata was included differed by source and by participant, and the metadata was provided uncurated.

This chain is built from TRBV5-1 and TRBJ1-1; 8 nucleotides in the junction match TRBD1. The sample consisted of PBMCs or T cells enriched from blood (not recorded which). This receptor was obtained from a woman aged 30 to 39 who had recovered from COVID-19. DNA sequence: TGCGCCAGCAGCTTGACAGGGGGGGTATGGACTGAAGCTTTCTTT. Its amino acids are CASSLTGGVWTEAFF.